The next 8 T cell receptor beta chains were all read from a single sample in a study of shared clonotypes between healthy human individuals. The repertoire was sequenced with immunoSEQ multiplex PCR; TCRdb's copy has only in-frame clones and lacks some. Seen here are about 2.3 million clones, approximately 95% observed once, and the top ten hold approximately 0.4%. The source material was naive CD4+ T cells from PBMCs. Regarding subset: CD45RA+ positively selected. These receptors were collected from a man younger than 35 in good health. Some clones in this sample may be carry-over from other donors' samples.

The gene calls are TRBV12-5 and TRBJ1-2; possible D gene TRBD1, 6 bases. Germline V CDR1 and CDR2: LGHNT, FRNRAP. V lost 0 bases and J 4 bases, leaving 15 bases between the germline ends. The CDR3 length is 16 residues. The CDR3 region is CASGLVIGGTTYGYTF. CDR3 coding DNA: TGTGCTAGTGGTTTGGTGATAGGTGGGACAACCTATGGCTACACCTTC.

As for this clone: The same CDR3 also results from other DNA sequences found in this sample. The chain employs TRBV19 and TRBJ2-7; D possibly matches TRBD1 or TRBD2 (5 bases each). The CDR3 loop spans 13 amino acids. V was shortened by 2 bases and J by 4 bases, with 9 bases between the two germline ends. Germline-derived CDR1 and CDR2 are LNHDA and SQIVND (reference sequence). The DNA for the CDR3 is TGTGCCAGTAGTATAATTGGGGGATACGAGCAGTACTTC. Its protein product is CASSIIGGYEQYF.

This clone occurred once. V gene TRBV18 combines with J gene TRBJ2-7; D might be TRBD1 or TRBD2, each matching 5 bases. Germline lookup yields CDR1 KGHSH and CDR2 LQKENI. There are 15 residues in the CDR3. V lost 0 bases, J lost 3 bases, and 12 bases lay in between. The CDR3 nucleotides are TGTGCCAGCTCACCACCGGGGGAGCGAGGCTACGAGCAGTACTTC. This gives the protein CASSPPGERGYEQYF.

This clone was observed once. This chain uses TRBV5-1 with TRBJ2-2; 12 bases align to TRBD2. The CDR3 extends over 17 amino acids. Germline V lookup: CDR1 SGHRS, CDR2 YFSETQ. V lost 4 bases to trimming and J lost 6 bases; unmatched junction nucleotides: 10. Written as DNA, the CDR3 is TGCGCCAGCAGCGCCTACTTACTAGCGGGAGGCCCCGGGGAGCTGTTTTTT. This translates into CASSAYLLAGGPGELFF.

The gene calls are TRBV7-9 and TRBJ2-1; D tentatively fits TRBD1 or TRBD2 (5 bases each). Trimming took 6 bases from V and 6 from J, leaving 18 bases between them. The CDR3 covers 15 residues. Germline V gene data show CDR1 as SEHNR and CDR2 as FQNEAQ (reference sequence). The chain's CDR3 is CASSLQGPLFNEQFF. For the CDR3, the DNA is TGTGCCAGCAGTCTGCAGGGACCCCTTTTCAATGAGCAGTTCTTC.

The J gene is TRBJ2-4, the V gene TRBV6-6; 7 bases fit TRBD2. CDR3 size: 16 residues. The junction had 6 bases not matched to a gene; V was cut back by 4 bases and J by 0 bases. In germline, CDR1 is MNHNY, CDR2 SVGAGI (reference sequence). DNA for the CDR3: TGTGCCAGCAGTTCTGCTAGCGGAGAAGCCAAAAACATTCAGTACTTC. Its translation: CASSSASGEAKNIQYF.

As for this clone: The sample has other DNA sequences that encode this CDR3 too. The V call is TRBV5-1, the J call TRBJ2-3; D might be TRBD2 (6 bases). The CDR3 has 15 residues. Per the germline V gene, CDR1 is SGHRS and CDR2 is YFSETQ. V was pared by 0 bases and J by 6 bases, with 14 bases between. DNA for the CDR3: TGCGCCAGCAGCTTGGCGGCGGGAAGAACGGATACGCAGTATTTT. It encodes CASSLAAGRTDTQYF.

The chain joins TRBV18 to TRBJ2-3, with unresolved D. From germline, CDR1 is KGHSH and CDR2 LQKENI. The V and J ends lost 1 base and 0 bases respectively, with 11 bases between them. The CDR3 is made up of 16 amino acids. The CDR3 sequence: CASSPRALRSTDTQYF. CDR3 nucleotides: TGTGCCAGCTCACCACGAGCGCTACGGAGCACAGATACGCAGTATTTT.